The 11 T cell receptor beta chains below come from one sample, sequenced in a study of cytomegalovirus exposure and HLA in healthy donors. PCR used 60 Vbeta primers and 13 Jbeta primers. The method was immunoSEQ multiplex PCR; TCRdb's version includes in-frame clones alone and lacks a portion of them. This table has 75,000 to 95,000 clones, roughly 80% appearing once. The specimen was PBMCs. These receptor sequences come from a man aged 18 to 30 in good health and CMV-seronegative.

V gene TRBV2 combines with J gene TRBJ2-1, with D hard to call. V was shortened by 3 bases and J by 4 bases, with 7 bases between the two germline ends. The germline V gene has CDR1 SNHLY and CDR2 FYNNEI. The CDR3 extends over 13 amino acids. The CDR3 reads CASSDLRYNEQFF. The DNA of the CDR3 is TGTGCCAGCAGTGATCTGCGGTACAATGAGCAGTTCTTC.

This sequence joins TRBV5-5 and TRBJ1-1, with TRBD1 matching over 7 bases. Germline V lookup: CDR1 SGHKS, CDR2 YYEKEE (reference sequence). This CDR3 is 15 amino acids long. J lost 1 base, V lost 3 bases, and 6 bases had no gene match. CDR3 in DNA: TGTGCCAGCAGCTCAACAGGGGCGCAGAACACTGAAGCTTTCTTT. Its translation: CASSSTGAQNTEAFF. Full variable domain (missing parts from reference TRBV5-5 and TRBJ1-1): DAGVTQSPTHLIKTRGQQVTLRCSPISGHKSVSWYQQVLGQGPQFIFQYYEKEERGRGNFPDRFSARQFPNYSSELNVNALLLGDSALYLCASSSTGAQNTEAFFGQGTRLTVV.

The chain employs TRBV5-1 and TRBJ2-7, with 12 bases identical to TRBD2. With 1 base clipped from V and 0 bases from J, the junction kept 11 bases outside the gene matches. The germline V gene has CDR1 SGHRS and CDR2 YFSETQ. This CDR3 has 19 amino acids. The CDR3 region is CASSLHGLAGRTSSYEQYF. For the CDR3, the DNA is TGCGCCAGCAGCTTGCACGGACTAGCGGGACGTACTAGCTCCTACGAGCAGTACTTC.

The CDR3 is CASTNNGGYSPLHF. The CDR3 coding sequence is TGTGCCAGCACCAACAACGGGGGATACTCACCCCTCCACTTT. This sequence joins TRBV28 and TRBJ1-6, with D maybe TRBD1 (5 bases). The CDR3 runs 14 residues. The V and J ends lost 7 bases and 10 bases respectively, with 17 bases between them. Germline CDR1 reads MDHEN; CDR2 reads SYDVKM.

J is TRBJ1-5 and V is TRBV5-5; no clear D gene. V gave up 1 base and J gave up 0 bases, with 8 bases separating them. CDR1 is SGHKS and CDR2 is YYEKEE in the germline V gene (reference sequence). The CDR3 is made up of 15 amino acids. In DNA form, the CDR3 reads TGTGCCAGCAGCTTGTCGGGTCATAGCAATCAGCCCCAGCATTTT. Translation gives CASSLSGHSNQPQHF.

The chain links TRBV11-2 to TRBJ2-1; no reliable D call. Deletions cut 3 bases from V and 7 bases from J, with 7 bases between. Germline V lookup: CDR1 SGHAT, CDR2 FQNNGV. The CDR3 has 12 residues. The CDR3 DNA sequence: TGTGCCAGCAGCTTCCGTCTAAATGAGCAGTTCTTC. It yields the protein CASSFRLNEQFF.

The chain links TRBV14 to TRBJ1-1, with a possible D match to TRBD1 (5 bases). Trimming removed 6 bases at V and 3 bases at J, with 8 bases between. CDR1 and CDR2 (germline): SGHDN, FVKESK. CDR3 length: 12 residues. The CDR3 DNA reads TGTGCCAGCAGAAAGGGGTACACTGAAGCTTTCTTT. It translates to CASRKGYTEAFF.

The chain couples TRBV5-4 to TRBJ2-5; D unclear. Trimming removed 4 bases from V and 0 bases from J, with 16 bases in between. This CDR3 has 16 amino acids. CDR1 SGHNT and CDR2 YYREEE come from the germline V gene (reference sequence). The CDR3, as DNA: TGTGCCAGCAGCAGGCGTATCAGGCTCGACCAAGAGACCCAGTACTTC. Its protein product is CASSRRIRLDQETQYF.

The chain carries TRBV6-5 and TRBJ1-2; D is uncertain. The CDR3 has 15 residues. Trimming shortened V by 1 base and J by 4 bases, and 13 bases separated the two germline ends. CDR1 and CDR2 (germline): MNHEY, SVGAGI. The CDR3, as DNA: TGTGCCAGCAGTTACTGGAGGACCGCCAGCTATGGCTACACCTTC. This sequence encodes CASSYWRTASYGYTF.

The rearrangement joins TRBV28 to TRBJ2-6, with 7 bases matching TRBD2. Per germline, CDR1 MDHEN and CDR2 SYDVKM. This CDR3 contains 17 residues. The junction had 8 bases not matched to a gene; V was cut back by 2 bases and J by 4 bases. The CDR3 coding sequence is TGTGCCAGCAGTTTAGGGAGGGCCCTCCCGGGGGCCAACGTCCTGACTTTC. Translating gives CASSLGRALPGANVLTF.

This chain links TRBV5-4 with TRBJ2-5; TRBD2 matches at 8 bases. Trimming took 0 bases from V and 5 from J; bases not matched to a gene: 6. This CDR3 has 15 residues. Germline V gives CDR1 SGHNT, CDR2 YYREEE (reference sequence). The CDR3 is CASSLAGGARETQYF. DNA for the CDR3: TGTGCCAGCAGCTTGGCCGGGGGGGCCCGGGAGACCCAGTACTTC.